The 21 T cell receptor beta chains presented below share a single source sample, sequenced in a study of shared clonotypes between healthy human individuals. Data came from immunoSEQ multiplex PCR; TCRdb stores just in-frame clones and leaves some out. The top ten clones hold approximately 0.057% of a sample with about 610,000 clones, more than 95% of them seen once. The sequenced sample consisted of naive CD4+ T cells sorted from blood. Subset described: CD45RA+ positively selected. The receptors come from a woman in her 30s in good health.

The chain has TRBV6-5 and TRBJ1-5; D may be TRBD1 (5 bases). The CDR3 is 15 amino acids. The germline V gene encodes CDR1 MNHEY and CDR2 SVGAGI. The ends were cut back, 6 bases at V and 1 base at J, with 13 bases in the middle. CDR3 region: CASRLQARSNQPQHF. For the CDR3, the DNA is TGTGCCAGCAGATTACAGGCTAGGAGCAATCAGCCCCAGCATTTT.

The chain joins TRBV2 to TRBJ2-1, with a tentative D call TRBD2 (5 bases). From germline, CDR1 is SNHLY and CDR2 FYNNEI. CDR3 length equals 13 residues. V lost 8 bases and J lost 5, with 13 bases in between. CDR3 sequence reads: CASSAGWDNEQFF. Written as DNA, the CDR3 is TGTGCCAGCTCCGCGGGTTGGGACAATGAGCAGTTCTTC.

CDR3: CASSLPQTAEAFF. The CDR3 coding sequence is TGTGCCAGCAGTTTGCCGCAAACTGCTGAAGCTTTCTTT. The chain recombines TRBV28 with TRBJ1-1, with unresolved D. Between the trimmed V and J ends, which lost 3 bases and 6 bases, there was a span of 11 bases. This CDR3 contains 13 residues. The germline V gene has CDR1 MDHEN and CDR2 SYDVKM.

The V call is TRBV5-1, the J call TRBJ2-2, with a possible D match to TRBD1 (5 bases). V was pared by 3 bases and J by 0 bases, with 9 bases between. CDR3 length: 15 amino acids. CDR1 is SGHRS, CDR2 YFSETQ, per germline. In nucleotides, the CDR3 is TGCGCCAGCAGCTCGACAGCCGCGAACACCGGGGAGCTGTTTTTT. It codes for CASSSTAANTGELFF.

CDR3 DNA: TGTGCCAGCAGACGGACAGGGACGAACACTGAAGCTTTCTTT. It encodes CASRRTGTNTEAFF. This chain links TRBV28 with TRBJ1-1; TRBD1 aligns across 8 bases. Germline V gene data show CDR1 as MDHEN and CDR2 as SYDVKM. The CDR3 is made up of 14 amino acids. V dropped 6 bases and J dropped 1; count of bases not matched to a gene: 4. The whole variable domain, filled in from reference TRBV28 and TRBJ1-1, reads DVKVTQSSRYLVKRTGEKVFLECVQDMDHENMFWYRQDPGLGLRLIYFSYDVKMKEKGDIPEGYSVSREKKERFSLILESASTNQTSMYLCASRRTGTNTEAFFGQGTRLTVV.

The chain has TRBV27 and TRBJ2-7; D not resolved. Germline CDR1 is MNHEY and CDR2 is SMNVEV (reference sequence). The CDR3 covers 16 residues. V lost 5 bases to trimming and J lost 2 bases, with 19 bases between them. CDR3 in amino acids: CASSPRPGPITYEQYF. The CDR3 region has the DNA TGTGCCAGCAGTCCCAGACCCGGGCCTATTACCTACGAGCAGTACTTC.

This clone was observed a single time. This chain links TRBV30 with TRBJ1-2, with D hard to call. The germline V gene encodes CDR1 GTSNPN and CDR2 SVGIG (reference sequence). Trimming shortened V by 4 bases and J by 4 bases, and 10 bases separated the two germline ends. This CDR3 contains 12 residues. The CDR3 coding sequence is TGTGCCTGGATGGGCGAGAGCTATGGCTACACCTTC. Translation: CAWMGESYGYTF.

V gene TRBV19 combines with J gene TRBJ1-4; 9 bases map to TRBD1. Germline-derived CDR1 and CDR2 are LNHDA and SQIVND (reference sequence). This CDR3 comprises 15 residues. The V and J ends lost 5 bases and 5 bases, in that order; junction bases with no gene match: 6. The DNA for the CDR3 is TGTGCCAGTAGTTCCCGGGGGACAGGGAATGAAAAACTGTTTTTT. It specifies CASSSRGTGNEKLFF. The complete variable domain, with remaining parts taken from reference TRBV19 and TRBJ1-4, reads DGGITQSPKYLFRKEGQNVTLSCEQNLNHDAMYWYRQDPGQGLRLIYYSQIVNDFQKGDIAEGYSVSREKKESFPLTVTSAQKNPTAFYLCASSSRGTGNEKLFFGSGTQLSVL.

The count of this clone is one. CDR3 in amino acids: CASRAVAGGETQYF. CDR3 nucleotides: TGTGCCAGCAGGGCTGTAGCGGGAGGCGAGACCCAGTACTTC. The chain combines TRBV6-1 with TRBJ2-5; 10 nucleotides line up with TRBD2. Germline loops: CDR1 MNHNS, CDR2 SASEGT. V was clipped by 6 bases and J by 5 bases; unmatched bases: 6. The CDR3 consists of 14 residues.

The chain couples TRBV6-4 to TRBJ1-1, with D perhaps matching TRBD1 (5 bases). CDR1 and CDR2 (germline): MRHNA, SNTAGT. Trimming left V 5 bases short and J 4 bases short, with 14 bases between. The CDR3 contains 14 residues. As DNA, the CDR3 is TGTGCCAGCAGTAACCAGGGTGACAGCACTGAAGCTTTCTTT. This encodes CASSNQGDSTEAFF.

In its sample, this clone was seen once. The V call is TRBV7-9, the J call TRBJ1-4, with D uncertain. The CDR3 contains 17 residues. Per germline, CDR1 SEHNR and CDR2 FQNEAQ (reference sequence). V was shortened by 1 base and J by 7 bases, with 19 bases between the two germline ends. The CDR3 here is CASSLELVGRPLEKLFF. DNA for the CDR3: TGTGCCAGCAGCTTAGAACTCGTCGGACGGCCCCTTGAAAAACTGTTTTTT.

This sequence joins TRBV2 and TRBJ2-2, with 10 positions matching TRBD2. Germline V gene sequence: CDR1 SNHLY, CDR2 FYNNEI. The CDR3 runs to 15 residues. V trimming: 6 bases; J trimming: 4 bases; junction bases outside the gene matches: 5. This chain's CDR3 is CASRYLAGVTGELFF. The CDR3 nucleotides read TGTGCCAGCAGATATCTAGCGGGAGTCACCGGGGAGCTGTTTTTT.

The CDR3 is CASSPWRDHYEQYF. The CDR3 nucleotides read TGTGCCAGCAGTCCATGGCGGGACCACTACGAGCAGTACTTC. V usage is TRBV28 and J usage is TRBJ2-7, with D possibly TRBD2 on 6 matching bases. The CDR3 runs 14 residues. Trimming took off 5 bases at V and 3 bases at J, with 14 bases between the two ends. Per germline, CDR1 MDHEN and CDR2 SYDVKM.

CDR3 sequence: CASPPGTDTQYF. The CDR3 nucleotides read TGTGCCAGCCCGCCCGGCACAGATACGCAGTATTTT. J is TRBJ2-3 and V is TRBV2; no reliable D call. Germline-derived CDR1 and CDR2 are SNHLY and FYNNEI. V was clipped by 8 bases and J by 1 base, with 7 bases between them. This CDR3 contains 12 residues.

The J gene is TRBJ2-5, the V gene TRBV5-1; D remains ambiguous. V was shortened by 4 bases and J by 5 bases, with 9 bases between the two germline ends. This CDR3 has 12 residues. Germline CDR1 is SGHRS and CDR2 is YFSETQ. Here the CDR3 reads CASSQVRETQYF. In DNA form, the CDR3 reads TGCGCCAGCAGCCAGGTCCGGGAGACCCAGTACTTC.

CDR3 coding DNA: TGTGCCAGCAGCTTAGGACTAGCGGGAGGTGGAGAGACCCAGTACTTC. Translating it yields CASSLGLAGGGETQYF. The chain couples TRBV7-9 to TRBJ2-5; 13 bases map to TRBD2. Germline CDR1 is SEHNR and CDR2 is FQNEAQ (reference sequence). CDR3 size: 16 residues. V was clipped by 1 base and J by 4 bases; unmatched bases: 3. Full variable domain (missing parts from reference TRBV7-9 and TRBJ2-5): DTGVSQNPRHKITKRGQNVTFRCDPISEHNRLYWYRQTLGQGPEFLTYFQNEAQLEKSRLLSDRFSAERPKGSFSTLEIQRTEQGDSAMYLCASSLGLAGGGETQYFGPGTRLLVL.

On this clone itself: The sample has other DNA sequences that encode this CDR3 too. The chain is built from TRBV19 and TRBJ2-3; maybe TRBD2 (6 bases). In germline, CDR1 is LNHDA, CDR2 SQIVND (reference sequence). The CDR3 is 13 residues long. Between the trimmed V and J ends, which lost 6 bases and 1 base, there was a span of 8 bases. CDR3 protein: CASRSGGTDTQYF. The CDR3 region has the DNA TGTGCCAGTAGATCGGGGGGCACAGATACGCAGTATTTT.

The chain combines TRBV28 with TRBJ1-4, with no clear D. Trimming shortened V by 4 bases and J by 6 bases, and 6 bases separated the two germline ends. The CDR3 length is 12 residues. CDR1 MDHEN and CDR2 SYDVKM come from the germline V gene. CDR3 nucleotides: TGTGCCAGCAGTTCTACCCATGAAAAACTGTTTTTT. Encoded protein: CASSSTHEKLFF.

This clone appeared a single time. The chain links TRBV27 to TRBJ2-2; 8 bases fit TRBD1. The V gene end was trimmed by 4 bases and the J gene end by 6 bases; junction bases not matched to a gene: 4. Germline V gene sequence: CDR1 MNHEY, CDR2 SMNVEV (reference sequence). CDR3 length: 14 residues. For the CDR3, the DNA is TGTGCCAGCAGTTCCGCAGGGGGCCCCGGGGAGCTGTTTTTT. Translated: CASSSAGGPGELFF.

J is TRBJ1-1 and V is TRBV19, with 8 bases lining up with TRBD1. There are 14 residues in the CDR3. Germline-derived CDR1 and CDR2 are LNHDA and SQIVND (reference sequence). V shed 4 bases, J shed 6 bases, and the junction held 7 bases outside the gene matches. The CDR3 DNA is TGTGCCAGTAGTAGGACAGGGCTGGGGCCTGAAGCTTTCTTT. Translation gives CASSRTGLGPEAFF.

V and J are TRBV18 and TRBJ1-2; D gene unclear. V lost 4 bases to trimming and J lost 2 bases, with 11 bases between them. The CDR3 is 14 amino acids. Germline CDR1 KGHSH, CDR2 LQKENI. The CDR3 sequence is CASSRPDENYGYTF. CDR3 bases: TGTGCCAGCTCACGCCCGGACGAAAACTATGGCTACACCTTC.